The 21 T cell receptor beta chains below all came from one sample that was sequenced in a study of T cells in Graves' hyperthyroidism and ophthalmopathy. TCR beta CDR3 regions were amplified from RNA. Using the HTBI primer set, a first-round RT-PCR was run on the TCR CDR3. TCRdb ran MiXCR on the multiplex PCR reads and lists one entry per CDR3 protein. The table includes a few hundred thousand distinct CDR3 sequences, approximately 15% detected once. The sequencing input was blood. The receptors stem from a middle-aged woman with Graves' ophthalmopathy.

This sequence joins TRBV27 and TRBJ2-7; TRBD1 matches at 7 bases. Per the germline V gene, CDR1 is MNHEY and CDR2 is SMNVEV (reference sequence). The CDR3 contains 13 residues. Unmatched junction bases numbered 4, after V lost 3 bases and J lost 5 bases. The CDR3 coding sequence is TGTGCCAGCAGTTTTTTACAGGGGAACGAGCAGTACTTC. This translates into CASSFLQGNEQYF.

In this sample, this clonotype turned up many times. V gene TRBV5-1 combines with J gene TRBJ2-1, with a weak D call TRBD2 (6 bases). The germline gives CDR1 SGHRS, CDR2 YFSETQ. The CDR3 spans 17 residues. V gave up 1 base and J gave up 5 bases, with 19 bases separating them. CDR3 sequence: CASSLIPTGEFNNEQFF. The CDR3 DNA follows: TGCGCCAGCAGCTTGATTCCCACGGGAGAGTTTAACAATGAGCAGTTCTTC.

This clonotype occurred many times. The chain combines TRBV18 with TRBJ2-7, with D maybe TRBD1 (6 bases). This CDR3 has 14 residues. Per germline, CDR1 KGHSH and CDR2 LQKENI. V lost 3 bases and J lost 5, with 14 bases in between. The CDR3 spells CASSPRAGDNEQYF. DNA for the CDR3: TGTGCCAGCTCACCCCGGGCAGGGGACAACGAGCAGTACTTC.

The chain carries TRBV5-1 and TRBJ1-4; a possible D gene is TRBD1 (6 bases). Trimming took 4 bases from V and 7 from J, leaving 17 bases between them. Per the germline V gene, CDR1 is SGHRS and CDR2 is YFSETQ. This CDR3 is built from 15 residues. The CDR3 here is CASSRGVGGGEKLFF. The CDR3, as DNA: TGCGCCAGCAGCCGGGGCGTAGGGGGTGGTGAAAAACTGTTTTTT.

This clonotype was detected ten times or more. The chain combines TRBV2 with TRBJ2-1; 11 bases are a match to TRBD2. The CDR3 consists of 17 residues. After removal of 2 bases from V and 4 bases from J, the junction contained 7 bases not matched to a gene. CDR1 SNHLY and CDR2 FYNNEI come from the germline V gene. The CDR3, as DNA: TGTGCCAGCAGTGAAAGGAGGGGGACTAGCGGATACAATGAGCAGTTCTTC. This sequence encodes CASSERRGTSGYNEQFF.

This clonotype showed up just a few times. The genes are TRBV12-3 or TRBV12-4 and TRBJ1-1; a possible D gene is TRBD1 (5 bases). The ends were cut back, 3 bases at V and 8 bases at J, with 16 bases in the middle. This CDR3 is 14 amino acids long. CDR3 coding DNA: TGTGCCAGCAGTTTGGGGGGGGATCGGTCCGAAGCTTTCTTT. It specifies CASSLGGDRSEAFF.

This clonotype appeared a few times. This chain connects TRBV4-1 to TRBJ2-7; 8 bases are a match to TRBD1. This CDR3 spans 14 amino acids. Trimming removed 1 base from V and 5 bases from J; junction bases left unmatched: 4. Per germline, CDR1 MGHRA and CDR2 YSYEKL. In DNA, the CDR3 is TGCGCCAGCAGCCAAGTGGACAGGGCAAACGAGCAGTACTTC. It codes for CASSQVDRANEQYF.

This CDR3 is CASSSVHRVDGANVLTF. In nucleotides, the CDR3 is TGTGCCAGCAGTTCCGTCCACAGGGTGGATGGGGCCAACGTCCTGACTTTC. The V gene is TRBV6-1, the J gene TRBJ2-6, with D perhaps matching TRBD1 (6 bases). Trimming left V 5 bases short and J 3 bases short, with 17 bases between. CDR3 length: 17 residues. Looked up from germline, CDR1 is MNHNS and CDR2 is SASEGT.

V and J are TRBV5-1 and TRBJ2-5; D remains unclear. V gave up 4 bases and J gave up 4 bases, with 14 bases separating them. CDR3 length: 14 amino acids. CDR1 is SGHRS, CDR2 YFSETQ, per germline. CDR3: CASSPALGRETQYF. CDR3 sequence (DNA): TGCGCCAGCAGCCCGGCCTTAGGGCGAGAGACCCAGTACTTC.

The gene calls are TRBV12-3 or TRBV12-4 and TRBJ2-4; TRBD1 agrees at 9 bases. With V trimmed by 6 bases and J by 3 bases, 3 bases remained unmatched. This CDR3 region has 14 residues. The CDR3 sequence is CASSQTGGKNIQYF. The CDR3 coding sequence is TGTGCCAGCAGCCAGACAGGGGGCAAAAACATTCAGTACTTC.

This clonotype was found many times. The chain has TRBV5-1 and TRBJ2-1; TRBD2 matches 13 bases. Trimming at V came to 3 bases and at J to 5 bases, leaving 2 bases not matched to a gene. Germline values: CDR1 SGHRS, CDR2 YFSETQ. This CDR3 has 15 residues. The DNA of the CDR3 is TGCGCCAGCAGCTGGACTAGCGGGAGTGACAATGAGCAGTTCTTC. Translating gives CASSWTSGSDNEQFF. Filled out from reference TRBV5-1 and TRBJ2-1, the complete variable domain reads KAGVTQTPRYLIKTRGQQVTLSCSPISGHRSVSWYQQTPGQGLQFLFEYFSETQRNKGNFPGRFSGRQFSNSRSEMNVSTLELGDSALYLCASSWTSGSDNEQFFGPGTRLTVL.

This clonotype was found a few times. J is TRBJ1-1 and V is TRBV19, with no clear D. The germline V gene encodes CDR1 LNHDA and CDR2 SQIVND (reference sequence). CDR3 length equals 14 residues. V lost 3 bases and J 0 bases, leaving 8 bases between the germline ends. CDR3 residues: CASSISTVNTEAFF. As DNA, the CDR3 is TGTGCCAGTAGTATCTCCACAGTGAACACTGAAGCTTTCTTT.

This clonotype occurred a few times. One end of the junction varies from germline; a read error may be responsible. CDR3 in DNA: TGTGCCAGCAGCCATTTTTCCCCCGGAGGTGGGGCGGTCAACTATGGCCACACCTTC. Its translation: CASSHFSPGGGAVNYGHTF. V and J are TRBV27 and TRBJ1-2; tentative D call: TRBD1 (5 bases). The CDR3 totals 19 residues. The germline gives CDR1 MNHEY, CDR2 SMNVEV (reference sequence).

This clonotype was detected only a few times. A much larger clonotype is one base distant, so this may be a read error. The V and J genes are TRBV11-2 and TRBJ2-3; 11 positions match TRBD1. CDR1 and CDR2 (germline): SGHAT, FQNNGV. The CDR3 has 16 residues. The CDR3 DNA sequence: TGTGCCGGCAGCTTATCCGGGACAGGGGGGTTAAATACGCAGTATTTT. Translated, it gives CAGSLSGTGGLNTQYF. Combining the CDR3 with reference TRBV11-2 and TRBJ2-3 gives the whole variable domain EAGVAQSPRYKIIEKRQSVAFWCNPISGHATLYWYQQILGQGPKLLIQFQNNGVVDDSQLPKDRFSAERLKGVDSTLKIQPAKLEDSAVYLCAGSLSGTGGLNTQYFGPGTRLTVL.

This chain joins TRBV29-1 and TRBJ1-1; 8 bases are shared with TRBD1. The CDR3 has 14 amino acids. J was trimmed by 4 bases and V by 0 bases; bases with no gene match: 4. In germline, CDR1 is SQVTM, CDR2 ANQGSEA. The DNA of the CDR3 is TGCAGCGTTGAAGATCTCGGACAGGGCACTGAAGCTTTCTTT. Translating it yields CSVEDLGQGTEAFF. Together with reference TRBV29-1 and TRBJ1-1, the CDR3 gives the full variable domain: SAVISQKPSRDICQRGTSLTIQCQVDSQVTMMFWYRQQPGQSLTLIATANQGSEATYESGFVIDKFPISRPNLTFSTLTVSNMSPEDSSIYLCSVEDLGQGTEAFFGQGTRLTVV.

This clonotype was counted ten times or more. The chain is built from TRBV5-1 and TRBJ2-3; 12 bases are a match to TRBD2. CDR1 is SGHRS and CDR2 is YFSETQ in the germline V gene. J gave up 2 bases and V 4 bases, and 8 bases lay outside the gene matches. The CDR3 is made up of 17 amino acids. CDR3 in DNA: TGCGCCAGCAGCAGCCCGCTAGCGGGAGGGTACACAGATACGCAGTATTTT. It yields the protein CASSSPLAGGYTDTQYF.

The rearrangement uses TRBV28 and TRBJ2-2; D call uncertain. Trimming removed 8 bases at V and 5 bases at J, with 18 bases between. This CDR3 has 15 amino acids. Germline values: CDR1 MDHEN, CDR2 SYDVKM. CDR3 DNA sequence: TGTGCCAGCGCTACCCCGCCGGTGGGGACCGGGGAGCTGTTTTTT. The encoded protein is CASATPPVGTGELFF.

This clonotype has a handful of counts. The chain links TRBV12-3 or TRBV12-4 to TRBJ2-7; 15 nucleotides agree with TRBD2. Trimming took 9 bases from V and 3 from J; bases not matched to a gene: 12. CDR3 size: 17 residues. The CDR3 nucleotides are TGTGCCAGTACAGGACTAGCGGGAGGGATATATTTCTACGAGCAGTACTTC. Its protein product is CASTGLAGGIYFYEQYF.

There are many counts of this clonotype. This sequence joins TRBV11-1 and TRBJ1-3, with D maybe TRBD1 (6 bases). Germline loops: CDR1 SGHAT, CDR2 FQDESV (reference sequence). V was clipped by 5 bases and J by 0 bases, with 11 bases between them. CDR3 length equals 15 residues. The CDR3 reads CASSMDRISGNTIYF. CDR3 DNA: TGTGCCAGCAGCATGGACAGAATCTCTGGAAACACCATATATTTT.

The CDR3, as DNA: TGTGCCAGCAGGACAGACAGGACCCTCAATTCACCCCTCCACTTT. It yields the protein CASRTDRTLNSPLHF. The V and J genes are TRBV6-2 or TRBV6-3 and TRBJ1-6, with a possible D match to TRBD1 (6 bases). The CDR3 is 15 amino acids. CDR1 and CDR2 (germline): MNHEY, SVGEGT. The germline V and J ends were trimmed by 6 bases and 7 bases, with 16 bases remaining between them.

In its sample, this clonotype was seen a few times. V gene TRBV5-1 combines with J gene TRBJ2-7; D not certain. This CDR3 comprises 14 residues. The ends were cut back, 0 bases at V and 4 bases at J, with 11 bases in the middle. The germline V gene has CDR1 SGHRS and CDR2 YFSETQ. DNA of the CDR3: TGCGCCAGCAGCTTGGTAATGTTGCCGTACGAGCAGTACTTC. Its translation is CASSLVMLPYEQYF.